The present entry profiles one T cell receptor (beta chain) with its context. Germline V gene sequence: CDR1 SGHRS, CDR2 YFSETQ. This CDR3 has 16 amino acids. V was shortened by 3 bases and J by 4 bases, with 18 bases between the two germline ends. These data originate in a study of radiotherapy plus CTLA-4 blockade in lung cancer. Each patient with chemo-refractory metastatic non-small-cell lung cancer was treated with focal radiation plus CTLA-4 blockade using ipilimumab. Measured with immunoSEQ multiplex PCR; TCRdb has only the in-frame clones, and not every one. In the table there are some 73,000 clones, 70% to 80% of which are singletons.

Material: peripheral blood, obtained from a patient treated with radiotherapy plus ipilimumab. The chain couples TRBV5-1 to TRBJ2-3; a weak D match, TRBD1 (6 bases). This clonotype originated in a human donor with non-small cell lung cancer whose response to radiotherapy plus ipilimumab could not be evaluated. CDR3 bases: TGCGCCAGCAGCTCTCCGGGACACATTATTCCAGATACGCAGTATTTT. Translating it yields CASSSPGHIIPDTQYF.